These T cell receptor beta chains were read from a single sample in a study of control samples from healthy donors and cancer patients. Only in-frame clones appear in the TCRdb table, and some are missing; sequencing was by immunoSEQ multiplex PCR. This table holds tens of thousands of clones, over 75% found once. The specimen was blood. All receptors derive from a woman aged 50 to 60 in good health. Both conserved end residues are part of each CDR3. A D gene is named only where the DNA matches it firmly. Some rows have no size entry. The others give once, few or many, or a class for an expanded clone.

CAVGTSGVFNTGELFF	TGTGCCGTCGGGACTAGCGGGGTATTTAACACCGGGGAGCTGTTTTTT	.	TRBV24-1	TRBD2	16	TRBJ2-2
CASSQYSQGAVNQPQHF	TGTGCCAGCAGCCAATATTCCCAGGGGGCGGTTAATCAGCCCCAGCATTTT	.	TRBV3-1/TRBV3-2	TRBD1	17	TRBJ1-5
CASRSRTGEIAGELFF	TGTGCCAGTAGGTCCAGGACAGGGGAAATCGCCGGGGAGCTGTTTTTT	.	TRBV19	TRBD1	16	TRBJ2-2
CASRAYSNQPQHF	TGTGCCAGCCGAGCTTATAGCAATCAGCCCCAGCATTTT	.	TRBV7-8	.	13	TRBJ1-5
CASGLVLSNTEAFF	TGTGCTAGTGGTTTGGTACTAAGCAACACTGAAGCTTTCTTT	.	TRBV12-5	.	14	TRBJ1-1
CASSLGGTPYGYTF	TGTGCCAGCAGCTTGGGTGGGACTCCTTATGGCTACACCTTC	.	TRBV5-6	.	14	TRBJ1-2
CATSRGGMFGNQPQHF	TGTGCCACCAGCAGAGGGGGTATGTTCGGCAATCAGCCCCAGCATTTT	.	TRBV15	.	16	TRBJ1-5
CASREGFNEKLFF	TGCGCCAGCAGAGAGGGATTTAATGAAAAACTGTTTTTT	.	TRBV5-1	.	13	TRBJ1-4
CASSIGAGEHTDTQYF	TGTGCCAGTAGTATAGGGGCGGGAGAGCACACAGATACGCAGTATTTT	.	TRBV19	TRBD2	16	TRBJ2-3
CASSFVGVANSPLHF	TGTGCCAGCAGCTTCGTGGGGGTCGCTAATTCACCCCTCCACTTT	once	TRBV5-4	.	15	TRBJ1-6
CASSVRGSGQFF	TGCGCCAGCAGCGTTAGGGGGAGCGGGCAGTTCTTC	.	TRBV5-1	.	12	TRBJ2-1
CASKRSGDYGYTF	TGTGCCAGTAAAAGGTCTGGAGACTATGGCTACACCTTC	.	TRBV19	.	13	TRBJ1-2
CASRGLLAGENIQYF	TGTGCCAGCAGGGGACTCCTGGCGGGGGAAAACATTCAGTACTTC	once	TRBV6-5	TRBD2	15	TRBJ2-4
CASSRLPGQGVEQYF	TGTGCCAGCAGTCGACTACCGGGACAGGGGGTCGAGCAGTACTTC	.	TRBV28	TRBD1	15	TRBJ2-7
CASSQDWAQGKGNTIYF	TGCGCCAGCAGCCAAGATTGGGCACAGGGGAAAGGAAACACCATATATTTT	.	TRBV4-1	TRBD1	17	TRBJ1-3
CASSLQEETQYF	TGTGCCAGCAGTTTACAAGAAGAGACCCAGTACTTC	.	TRBV28	.	12	TRBJ2-5